The TCR beta chain described here comes from a study of blood T cells in healthy people across ages. Findings and caveats of the study: Because sorting was not performed, PBMCs prevented conclusive naive versus antigen-experienced comparison. Older individuals had lower TCR beta diversity per million T cells (the decline was roughly linear).

Using a J-beta primer mix together with a sample-barcoded 5' primer, a second PCR was run for roughly 6 to 12 cycles. A template-switch adaptor that had 12 random nucleotides put a tag on each cDNA molecule. TCRdb re-analysed the 5' RACE reads in MiXCR, keeping a single row per CDR3 protein. The table lists 1.5 million to 2 million distinct CDR3 sequences, 30% to 40% of them singletons. Healthy Caucasian individuals from Russia aged about 6 to 100 were enrolled as donors. This clonotype was seen at least ten times. Its antigen is as yet unknown. What was sequenced was blood. The origin of this receptor is a woman under 40 in good health.

CDR3 loop: CASSGGDSYEQYF. The DNA of the CDR3 is TGTGCCAGCTCGGGGGGGGACTCCTACGAGCAGTACTTC. The chain recombines TRBV9 with TRBJ2-7; 8 bases fit TRBD2. Germline-derived CDR1 and CDR2 are SGDLS and YYNGEE. The CDR3 is 13 residues long. V was clipped by 7 bases and J by 0 bases; unmatched bases: 3.